The next 17 T cell receptor beta chains were all read from a single sample in a study of T cell repertoires in cytomegalovirus infection. The antigens for these receptors are not known. Via MiXCR, TCRdb re-called the reads, giving one row per CDR3 protein. The sample shows some 900,000 distinct CDR3 sequences, approximately 29% of them seen only once. The sample was cultured CD8+ T cells from PBMCs, taken from culture after CMV antigen stimulation. These receptors all come from a human donor in good health (CMV status not recorded). Some clones in this sample may be carry-over from other donors' samples.

The chain is built from TRBV7-6 and TRBJ2-7; TRBD1 aligns across 7 bases. The CDR3 is made up of 14 amino acids. Per germline, CDR1 SGHVS and CDR2 FNYEAQ. J lost 6 bases, V lost 5 bases, and 10 bases had no gene match. In nucleotides, the CDR3 is TGTGCCAGCAGCGGGGCGACAGGGTCTGTCGAGCAGTACTTC. Translation gives CASSGATGSVEQYF.

This chain connects TRBV2 to TRBJ2-3, with D unclear. This CDR3 has 15 residues. Germline V lookup: CDR1 SNHLY, CDR2 FYNNEI. V was shortened by 8 bases and J by 4 bases, with 19 bases between the two germline ends. In DNA, the CDR3 is TGTGCCAGCGACCCATCCCCAGGTCGTGCAGATACGCAGTATTTT. The encoded protein is CASDPSPGRADTQYF.

This clonotype was counted ten times or more. The V call is TRBV27, the J call TRBJ2-1; 7 bases map to TRBD2. The CDR3 loop spans 12 amino acids. V dropped 4 bases and J dropped 7; count of bases not matched to a gene: 1. The germline V gene encodes CDR1 MNHEY and CDR2 SMNVEV (reference sequence). CDR3 DNA sequence: TGTGCCAGCAGTTGGGGGGGAAATGAGCAGTTCTTC. It specifies CASSWGGNEQFF.

This clonotype was detected many times. The CDR3 spells CASSLGVTVLDTEAFF. Here the CDR3 DNA reads TGTGCCAGCAGCTTAGGAGTAACAGTCCTGGACACTGAAGCTTTCTTT. This chain links TRBV7-2 with TRBJ1-1; D gene unclear. CDR1 and CDR2 from the germline V gene are SGHTA and FQGNSA. This CDR3 has 16 amino acids. The V end lost 1 base, the J end lost 3 bases, and 15 bases lay between the germline ends.

This clonotype was seen only a few times. J is TRBJ2-7 and V is TRBV5-5; no clear D gene. Trimming took off 2 bases at V and 2 bases at J, with 17 bases between the two ends. Per the germline V gene, CDR1 is SGHKS and CDR2 is YYEKEE (reference sequence). The CDR3 totals 16 residues. CDR3 DNA: TGTGCCAGCAGCTTAGAAGTTCTAAGTAGGCCCTACGAGCAGTACGTC. Translation: CASSLEVLSRPYEQYV.

The count of this clonotype is one. V and J are TRBV6-2 or TRBV6-3 and TRBJ2-7; D gene unclear. The V gene's germline CDR1 is MNHEY and CDR2 SVGEGT. The CDR3 covers 13 residues. The V gene lost 5 bases and the J gene lost 0 bases, with 8 bases spanning the gap. As DNA, the CDR3 is TGTGCCAGCAGTACGGACGGCTCCTACGAGCAGTACTTC. Its protein product is CASSTDGSYEQYF.

This clonotype was observed many times. The chain carries TRBV11-2 and TRBJ2-3; D gene ambiguous. Between the trimmed V and J ends, which lost 5 bases and 3 bases, there was a span of 15 bases. Germline loops: CDR1 SGHAT, CDR2 FQNNGV. The CDR3 extends over 15 amino acids. CDR3 nucleotides: TGTGCCAGCAGCCCATCGGGTCTTTATACAGATACGCAGTATTTT. It encodes CASSPSGLYTDTQYF.

This sequence joins TRBV6-6 and TRBJ1-5; no clear D gene. Germline CDR1 is MNHNY and CDR2 is SVGAGI (reference sequence). V shed 5 bases and J shed 7 bases, with 12 bases lying between them. This CDR3 region has 13 residues. The CDR3 protein is CASSEIMVQPQHF. In DNA, the CDR3 is TGTGCCAGCAGTGAGATAATGGTACAGCCCCAGCATTTT.

The chain has TRBV7-8 and TRBJ1-6; D gene ambiguous. CDR3 length: 12 residues. With 5 bases removed from V and 14 bases from J, the gap between germline ends came to 13 bases. Germline lookup yields CDR1 SGHVS and CDR2 FQNEAQ. This CDR3 reads CASSPTKKSLHF. CDR3 bases: TGTGCCAGCAGCCCTACAAAGAAGTCCCTCCACTTT.

This clonotype was observed at least ten times. This chain connects TRBV6-5 to TRBJ2-2; D not certain. The ends were cut back, 6 bases at V and 3 bases at J, with 8 bases in the middle. The germline gives CDR1 MNHEY, CDR2 SVGAGI. The CDR3 is made up of 13 amino acids. The CDR3 DNA reads TGTGCCAGCAGCTACCCCTACACCGGGGAGCTGTTTTTT. It encodes CASSYPYTGELFF.

This clonotype appeared a few times. This chain links TRBV9 with TRBJ1-2; 7 bases fit TRBD1. The CDR3 covers 15 residues. V trimming: 5 bases; J trimming: 8 bases; junction bases outside the gene matches: 15. The germline CDR1 and CDR2 sequences are SGDLS and YYNGEE. CDR3 in amino acids: CASSPGQGGQVGYTF. CDR3 nucleotide sequence: TGTGCCAGCAGTCCGGGACAAGGGGGCCAGGTGGGCTACACCTTC.

The chain combines TRBV6-1 with TRBJ1-1; D possibly corresponds to TRBD1 (5 bases). Per the germline V gene, CDR1 is MNHNS and CDR2 is SASEGT. Trimming removed 5 bases at V and 5 bases at J, with 15 bases between. The CDR3 loop spans 14 amino acids. The CDR3 loop reads CASSYAAGRTEAFF. Written as DNA, the CDR3 is TGTGCCAGCAGTTACGCGGCGGGGCGGACTGAAGCTTTCTTT.

This clonotype has just a few counts. The chain recombines TRBV20-1 with TRBJ1-2; TRBD1 agrees at 8 bases. Germline loops: CDR1 DFQATT, CDR2 SNEGSKA (reference sequence). The CDR3 has 13 residues. V lost 6 bases to trimming and J lost 6 bases; unmatched junction nucleotides: 9. CDR3 bases: TGCAGTGCCATCAGGGGGCGCTTTCATGGCTACACCTTC. Its translation: CSAIRGRFHGYTF.

This clonotype was seen only a few times. This chain uses TRBV10-3 with TRBJ2-7; D tentatively fits TRBD1 or TRBD2 (5 bases each). Trimming cost V 8 bases and J 2 bases, with 13 bases left between them. Germline V CDR1 and CDR2: ENHRY, SYGVKD. This CDR3 region has 13 residues. CDR3 loop: CAISSRDTYEQYF. The CDR3 nucleotides are TGTGCCATCTCTAGCAGGGATACCTACGAGCAGTACTTC.

There are a few counts of this clonotype. This chain links TRBV5-1 with TRBJ2-3; no definite D call. CDR3 size: 14 residues. Trimming removed 0 bases from V and 2 bases from J, with 7 bases in between. In germline, CDR1 is SGHRS, CDR2 YFSETQ. The CDR3 here is CASSLEEDTDTQYF. The DNA of the CDR3 is TGCGCCAGCAGCTTGGAGGAAGACACAGATACGCAGTATTTT.

DNA for the CDR3: TGTGCCATCCTCGACTGGGGGTGGCACGAGCAGTACGTC. This sequence encodes CAILDWGWHEQYV. This chain links TRBV27 with TRBJ2-7; D may be TRBD1 or TRBD2 (5 bases each). The CDR3 contains 13 residues. V lost 10 bases and J lost 5, with 18 bases in between. Germline-derived CDR1 and CDR2 are MNHEY and SMNVEV (reference sequence).

This clonotype was seen a few times. This sequence joins TRBV19 and TRBJ1-1; D remains unclear. Germline V CDR1 and CDR2: LNHDA, SQIVND (reference sequence). The CDR3 consists of 14 residues. Between the trimmed V and J ends, which lost 4 bases and 4 bases, there was a span of 13 bases. The CDR3 reads CASSTIRGRTEAFF. For the CDR3, the DNA is TGTGCCAGTAGTACGATTAGAGGGCGCACTGAAGCTTTCTTT.